This paragraph reports one T cell receptor (beta chain). The antigen is not known. In germline, CDR1 is SQVTM, CDR2 ANQGSEA. The CDR3 loop spans 12 amino acids. The data were taken from a study of T cell responses to AZD1222 COVID-19 vaccine. General study points: Recipients of AZD1222 seropositive at baseline numbered only 6 or 7. The donor group comprised mostly white British people and more females; the analysis possibly underestimated clonal diversity. CD4 TCRs linked to vaccination spanned spike, dominating at 160-218 and 743-854.

Clones were read by immunoSEQ multiplex PCR, and TCRdb kept only the in-frame ones, dropping some. Found here are 90,000 to 120,000 clones, around 90% of them singletons; the top ten hold 5% to 7.5%. Second-dose intervals of approximately 4 or approximately 12 weeks were pooled. The sequenced sample was peripheral blood, obtained 28 days after the second AZD1222 dose. The chain links TRBV29-1 to TRBJ1-2, with no clear D. This TCR derives from an adult who received the AZD1222 COVID-19 vaccine. CDR3 residues: CSAETVNYGYTF. The CDR3 region has the DNA TGCAGTGCAGAGACCGTGAACTATGGCTACACCTTC.